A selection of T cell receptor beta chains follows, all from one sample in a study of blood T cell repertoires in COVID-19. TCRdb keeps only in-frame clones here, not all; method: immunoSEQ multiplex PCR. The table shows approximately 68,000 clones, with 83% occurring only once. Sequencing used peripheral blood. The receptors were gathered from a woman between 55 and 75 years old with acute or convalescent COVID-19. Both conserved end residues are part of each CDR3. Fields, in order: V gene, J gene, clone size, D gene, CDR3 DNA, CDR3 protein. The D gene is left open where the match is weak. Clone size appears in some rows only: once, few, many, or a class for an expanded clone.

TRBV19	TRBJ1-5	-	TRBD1	TGTGCCAGTAAAGGCAGGGGGCTTGGTCAGCCCCAGCATTTT	CASKGRGLGQPQHF
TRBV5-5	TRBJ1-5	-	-	TGTGCCAGCAGCTTGGACAGCTATAGCAATCAGCCCCAGCATTTT	CASSLDSYSNQPQHF
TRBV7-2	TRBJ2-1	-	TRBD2	TGTGCCAGCAGCTTAGCTGCTAGCGGGGGGGCCTACAATGAGCAGTTCTTC	CASSLAASGGAYNEQFF
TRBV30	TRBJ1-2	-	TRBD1	TGTGCCTGGATTCACAGGGGACGTAACTATGGCTACACCTTC	CAWIHRGRNYGYTF
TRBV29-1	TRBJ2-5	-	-	TGCAGCGTCGTGGGCCTCCAAGAGACCCAGTACTTC	CSVVGLQETQYF
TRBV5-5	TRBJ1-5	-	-	TGTGCCAGCAGCTGGACCCCGGAGGTTTTGAGCAATCAGCCCCAGCATTTT	CASSWTPEVLSNQPQHF
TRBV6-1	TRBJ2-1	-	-	TGTGCCAGCAGTGAAATAATATTGGTACAGAACTCCTACAATGAGCAGTTCTTC	CASSEIILVQNSYNEQFF
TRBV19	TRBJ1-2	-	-	TGTGCCAGTAGTCCCCTGGGGGCTGGCTACACCTTC	CASSPLGAGYTF
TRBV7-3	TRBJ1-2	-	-	TGTGCCAGCAGCTTACGACACGAAGCTAACTATGGCTACACCTTC	CASSLRHEANYGYTF
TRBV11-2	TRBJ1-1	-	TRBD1	TGTGCCAGCAGCTTAGAAACGGACAGGGGAGCTTTCTTT	CASSLETDRGAFF
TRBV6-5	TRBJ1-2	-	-	TGTGCCAGCAGTTACTCCCCCGAGGGCGGCTACACCTTC	CASSYSPEGGYTF
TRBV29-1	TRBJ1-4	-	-	TGCAGCGGCCGAGGGAGCCCTAATGAAAAACTGTTTTTT	CSGRGSPNEKLFF
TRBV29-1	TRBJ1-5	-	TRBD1	TGCAGCGTTAGCGGGACAGGGGATAGGGATCAGCCCCAGCATTTT	CSVSGTGDRDQPQHF
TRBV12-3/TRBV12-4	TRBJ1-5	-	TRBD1	TGTGCCAGCGGACAGGGGTTTCAGCCCCAGCATTTT	CASGQGFQPQHF
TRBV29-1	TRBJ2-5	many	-	TGCAGCGGCTACAGACAAGAGACCCAGTACTTC	CSGYRQETQYF
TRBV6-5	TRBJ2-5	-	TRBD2	TGTGCCAGCAGGGATAGCGGGGGGAAAGAGACCCAGTACTTC	CASRDSGGKETQYF
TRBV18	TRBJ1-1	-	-	TGTGCCAGCTCACCACCCCCGGGGAACACTGAAGCTTTCTTT	CASSPPPGNTEAFF
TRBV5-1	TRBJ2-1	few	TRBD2	TGCGCCAGCAGCAGCGGCGGGGGCAATGAGCAGTTCTTC	CASSSGGGNEQFF
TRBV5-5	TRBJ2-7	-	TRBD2	TGTGCCAGCAGCTTGGCCAGCGGGGGGCTTCCCTACGAGCAGTACTTC	CASSLASGGLPYEQYF
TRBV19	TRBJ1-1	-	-	TGTGCCAGTAGTATTCTGGGGGGAACCAACACTGAAGCTTTCTTT	CASSILGGTNTEAFF
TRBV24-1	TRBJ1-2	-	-	TGTGCCACCAGTGACGGGTTTGGCTACACCTTC	CATSDGFGYTF
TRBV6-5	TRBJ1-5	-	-	TGTGCCAGCAGTTATGCAGCAGGGAATAATCAGCCCCAGCATTTT	CASSYAAGNNQPQHF
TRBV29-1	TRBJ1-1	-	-	TGCAGCGTTAAAAGGGAGGCCACTGAAGCTTTCTTT	CSVKREATEAFF
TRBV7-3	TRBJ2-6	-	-	TGTGCCAGCACCTTAACCTGGGGCAGAACTGGGGCCAACGTCCTGACTTTC	CASTLTWGRTGANVLTF
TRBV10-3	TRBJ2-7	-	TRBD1	TGTGCCATCAAGGGCGGGACAGGGGGCCTTAACGAGCAGTACTTC	CAIKGGTGGLNEQYF
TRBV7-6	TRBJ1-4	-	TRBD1	TGTGCCAGCAGCCCCAGACAGGGTAATGAAAAACTGTTTTTT	CASSPRQGNEKLFF
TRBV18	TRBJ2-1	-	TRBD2	TGTGCCAGCTCACCACAGCGGGGGGGGATCAATGAGCAGTTCTTC	CASSPQRGGINEQFF
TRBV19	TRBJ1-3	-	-	TGTGCCAGTAGTATTCTCGGAGCTGGAAACACCATATATTTT	CASSILGAGNTIYF
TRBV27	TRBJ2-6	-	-	TGTGCCAGCAGTTTCCTCCTCGACATAGCTGGGGCCAACGTCCTGACTTTC	CASSFLLDIAGANVLTF
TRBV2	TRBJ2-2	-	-	TGTGCCAGCCGGGGATTAGCGACTAACACCGGGGAGCTGTTTTTT	CASRGLATNTGELFF
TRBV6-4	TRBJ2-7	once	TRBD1	TGTGCCAGCAGTGAGGAGGAAGGGGGCAAGCAGTACTTC	CASSEEEGGKQYF
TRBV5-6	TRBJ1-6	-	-	TGTGCCAGCAGCTTGGAGGGCGGGCCGAATTCACCCCTCCACTTT	CASSLEGGPNSPLHF